These T cell receptor beta chains were read from a single sample in a study of blood T cell repertoires in COVID-19. Profiled with immunoSEQ multiplex PCR; TCRdb holds only in-frame clones, not every one. The sample holds some 110,000 clones, 60% to 85% seen once. Sequenced material: peripheral blood. The source of these receptors is a man between 65 and 79 years old with acute or convalescent COVID-19. The conserved cysteine and the conserved F or W are not part of the CDR3 here. Only part of the rows carry a size: once, few, many, or a class if the clone is expanded.

j_call | clone_size | cdr3_length | v_call | cdr3_aa
TRBJ1-5 | - | 12 | TRBV12-5 | ASGRLSGGQPQH
TRBJ1-3 | - | 11 | TRBV12-3/TRBV12-4 | ASSTGSGNTIY
TRBJ2-4 | - | 16 | TRBV5-4 | ASSLAMSAGGGKNIQY
TRBJ1-2 | once | 13 | TRBV7-8 | ASSARTGSYYGYT
TRBJ1-1 | - | 14 | TRBV5-5 | ASSLGTGGSDTEAF
TRBJ2-1 | once | 14 | TRBV9 | ASSETPLAGGLEQF
TRBJ2-1 | - | 16 | TRBV5-1 | ASSLRGNWDRGNNEQF
TRBJ2-5 | - | 13 | TRBV28 | ASSRATTRGEAQY
TRBJ2-7 | - | 13 | TRBV11-2 | ASSSLQRGALGQY
TRBJ2-1 | - | 13 | TRBV4-2 | ASSQEGAGGVEQF
TRBJ2-3 | - | 16 | TRBV28 | ASSHGLAGGPHGDTQY
TRBJ1-3 | - | 14 | TRBV9 | ASTQGGVSSGNTIY
TRBJ2-4 | - | 14 | TRBV19 | ASSMARVNPKNIQY
TRBJ2-7 | few | 11 | TRBV19 | ASSSGHPYEQY
TRBJ2-1 | - | 13 | TRBV28 | ASSLFAAGYNEQF
TRBJ1-3 | - | 13 | TRBV7-3 | ASSLKGASGNTIY
TRBJ1-4 | - | 14 | TRBV2 | ASSRDRGTTNEKLF
TRBJ1-4 | - | 13 | TRBV6-5 | ASSYSLRLREKLF
TRBJ1-6 | once | 13 | TRBV6-5 | ASSRDSSYNSPLH
TRBJ2-7 | - | 12 | TRBV27 | ASSPDRGVYEQY
TRBJ1-2 | - | 12 | TRBV28 | ASSSPSVQYGYT
TRBJ1-5 | - | 13 | TRBV7-9 | ASSPEGQVNQPQH
TRBJ2-1 | - | 13 | TRBV9 | ASSLSPVPYNEQF
TRBJ2-5 | many | 13 | TRBV5-1 | ASSLWGQGGETQY
TRBJ1-1 | - | 14 | TRBV19 | ASSPLGTAKNTEAF
TRBJ2-7 | - | 12 | TRBV9 | ASSVVAGTYEQY
TRBJ2-1 | few | 13 | TRBV24-1 | ATSDLGQGTNEQF
TRBJ2-7 | - | 13 | TRBV29-1 | SVGTSGSRTYEQY
TRBJ2-4 | - | 10 | TRBV2 | ASTKDEDIQY
TRBJ2-7 | - | 13 | TRBV6-5 | ASSYQQGASYEQY
TRBJ1-3 | once | 11 | TRBV5-4 | ASSSDRGNTIY
TRBJ1-1 | - | 13 | TRBV7-9 | ASSPGGTGVTEAF
TRBJ1-1 | few | 15 | TRBV30 | AWSGPAGRRYNTEAF
TRBJ2-7 | - | 11 | TRBV11-2 | ASSLGRNYEQY
TRBJ1-3 | - | 15 | TRBV7-9 | ASSLLGQGGSGNTIY
TRBJ1-2 | - | 14 | TRBV2 | ASSLTGQGPNYGYT
TRBJ2-1 | - | 13 | TRBV2 | ASRRDRETYNEQF
TRBJ1-1 | - | 13 | TRBV5-5 | ASRPVGQGDTEAF
TRBJ2-3 | - | 15 | TRBV5-5 | ASSLVALAGGRDTQY
TRBJ1-3 | - | 14 | TRBV7-9 | ASSLVRGNSGNTIY
TRBJ2-7 | - | 19 | TRBV4-1 | ASSQEWDPGQETDFTYEQY
TRBJ2-5 | - | 15 | TRBV13 | ASSPWGLAGAQETQY
TRBJ2-1 | - | 11 | TRBV9 | ASSVTGRTPRL
TRBJ1-2 | - | 11 | TRBV2 | ASSEGQDYGYT
TRBJ1-1 | - | 13 | TRBV27 | ASSGIRQGHTEAF
TRBJ1-5 | - | 12 | TRBV7-9 | ASSLAAASQPQH